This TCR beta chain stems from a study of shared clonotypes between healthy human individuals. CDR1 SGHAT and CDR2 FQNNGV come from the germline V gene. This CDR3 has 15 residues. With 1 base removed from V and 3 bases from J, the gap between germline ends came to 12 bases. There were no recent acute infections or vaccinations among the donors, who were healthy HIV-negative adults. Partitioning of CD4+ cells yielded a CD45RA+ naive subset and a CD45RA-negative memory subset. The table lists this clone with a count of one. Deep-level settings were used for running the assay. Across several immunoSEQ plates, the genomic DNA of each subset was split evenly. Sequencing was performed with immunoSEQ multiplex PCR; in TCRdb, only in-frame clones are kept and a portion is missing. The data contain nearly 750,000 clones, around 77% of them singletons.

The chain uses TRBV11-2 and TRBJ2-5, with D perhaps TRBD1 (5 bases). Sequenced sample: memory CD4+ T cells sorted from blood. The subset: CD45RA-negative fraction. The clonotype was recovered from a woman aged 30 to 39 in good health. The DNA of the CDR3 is TGTGCCAGCAGCTTAGGAAGTATCAGGGAAGAGACCCAGTACTTC. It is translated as CASSLGSIREETQYF.